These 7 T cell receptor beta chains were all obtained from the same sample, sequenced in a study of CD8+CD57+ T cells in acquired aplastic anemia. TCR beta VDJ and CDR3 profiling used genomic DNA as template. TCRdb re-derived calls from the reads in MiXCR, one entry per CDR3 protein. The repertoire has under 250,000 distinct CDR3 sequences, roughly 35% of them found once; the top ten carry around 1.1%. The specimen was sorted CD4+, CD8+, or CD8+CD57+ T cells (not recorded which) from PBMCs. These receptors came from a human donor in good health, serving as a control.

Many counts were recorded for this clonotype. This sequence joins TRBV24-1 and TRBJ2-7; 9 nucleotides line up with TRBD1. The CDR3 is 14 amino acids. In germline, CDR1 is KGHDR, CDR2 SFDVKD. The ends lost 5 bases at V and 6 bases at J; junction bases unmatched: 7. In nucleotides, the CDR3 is TGTGCCACCAGTGGGGGACAGGGTTTTTTCGAGCAGTACTTC. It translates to CATSGGQGFFEQYF.

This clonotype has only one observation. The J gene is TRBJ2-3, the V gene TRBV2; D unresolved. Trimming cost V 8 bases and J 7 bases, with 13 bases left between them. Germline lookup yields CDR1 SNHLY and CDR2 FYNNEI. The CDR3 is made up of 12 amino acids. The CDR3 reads CASRIDSNTQYF. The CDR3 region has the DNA TGTGCCAGCCGTATAGACTCCAATACGCAGTATTTT.

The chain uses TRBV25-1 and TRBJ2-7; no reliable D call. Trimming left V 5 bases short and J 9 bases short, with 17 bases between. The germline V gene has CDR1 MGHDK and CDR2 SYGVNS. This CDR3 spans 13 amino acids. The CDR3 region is CASSLGPASVQYF. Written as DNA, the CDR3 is TGTGCCAGCAGTTTAGGCCCTGCCTCGGTGCAGTACTTC.

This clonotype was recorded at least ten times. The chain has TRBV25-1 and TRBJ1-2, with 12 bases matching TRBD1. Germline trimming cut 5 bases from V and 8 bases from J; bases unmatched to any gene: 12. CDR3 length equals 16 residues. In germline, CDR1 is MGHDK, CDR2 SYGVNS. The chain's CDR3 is CASSIASGTGGDGYTF. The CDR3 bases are TGTGCCAGCAGTATAGCCTCCGGGACAGGGGGCGACGGCTACACCTTC.

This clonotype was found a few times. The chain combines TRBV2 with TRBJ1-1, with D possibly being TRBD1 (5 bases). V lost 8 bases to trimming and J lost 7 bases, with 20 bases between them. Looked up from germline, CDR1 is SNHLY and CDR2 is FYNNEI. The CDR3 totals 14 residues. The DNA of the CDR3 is TGTGCCAGCTCTTACACTCCGGGGGGAGATGAAGCTTTCTTT. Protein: CASSYTPGGDEAFF.

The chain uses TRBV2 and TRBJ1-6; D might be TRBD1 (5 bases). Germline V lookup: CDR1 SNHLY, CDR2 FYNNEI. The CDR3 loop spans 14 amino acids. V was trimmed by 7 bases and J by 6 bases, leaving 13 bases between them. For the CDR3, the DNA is TGTGCCAGCACAGGGTGGGATCTTAATTCACCCCTCCACTTT. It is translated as CASTGWDLNSPLHF.

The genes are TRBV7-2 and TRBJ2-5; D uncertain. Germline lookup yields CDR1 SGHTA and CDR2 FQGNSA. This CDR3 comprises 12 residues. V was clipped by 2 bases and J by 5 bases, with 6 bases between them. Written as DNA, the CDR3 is TGTGCCAGCAGCTTATTGGTCGAGACCCAGTACTTC. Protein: CASSLLVETQYF. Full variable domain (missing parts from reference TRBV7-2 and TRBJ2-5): GAGVSQSPSNKVTEKGKDVELRCDPISGHTALYWYRQSLGQGLEFLIYFQGNSAPDKSGLPSDRFSAERTGGSVSTLTIQRTQQEDSAVYLCASSLLVETQYFGPGTRLLVL.